This TCR beta chain was observed in a study of T cells in localized non-small cell lung cancer. Sequencing used immunoSEQ multiplex PCR; TCRdb keeps in-frame clones, though not all of them. The table lists about 48,000 clones, approximately 75% of them singletons. In regard to this clone: Antigen specificity is unknown.

The CDR3 covers 15 residues. CDR1 LNHDA and CDR2 SQIVND come from the germline V gene (reference sequence). Trimming cost V 3 bases and J 4 bases, with 13 bases left between them. Findings and caveats of the study: Sequencing was limited to one tumor region, leaving the possibility of heterogeneity open. Detection in adjacent lung was observed for a median around 50 of the top 100 tumor clones. Elevated blood T cell density was associated with longer overall survival.

The origin of this receptor is a man aged 35 to 70 with stage I squamous cell lung carcinoma. The source material was peripheral blood, sampled before any cancer treatment. The chain couples TRBV19 to TRBJ2-1; D call uncertain. The CDR3 loop reads CASSIRAIGYNEQFF. In DNA form, the CDR3 reads TGTGCCAGTAGTATTAGGGCCATCGGGTACAATGAGCAGTTCTTC.